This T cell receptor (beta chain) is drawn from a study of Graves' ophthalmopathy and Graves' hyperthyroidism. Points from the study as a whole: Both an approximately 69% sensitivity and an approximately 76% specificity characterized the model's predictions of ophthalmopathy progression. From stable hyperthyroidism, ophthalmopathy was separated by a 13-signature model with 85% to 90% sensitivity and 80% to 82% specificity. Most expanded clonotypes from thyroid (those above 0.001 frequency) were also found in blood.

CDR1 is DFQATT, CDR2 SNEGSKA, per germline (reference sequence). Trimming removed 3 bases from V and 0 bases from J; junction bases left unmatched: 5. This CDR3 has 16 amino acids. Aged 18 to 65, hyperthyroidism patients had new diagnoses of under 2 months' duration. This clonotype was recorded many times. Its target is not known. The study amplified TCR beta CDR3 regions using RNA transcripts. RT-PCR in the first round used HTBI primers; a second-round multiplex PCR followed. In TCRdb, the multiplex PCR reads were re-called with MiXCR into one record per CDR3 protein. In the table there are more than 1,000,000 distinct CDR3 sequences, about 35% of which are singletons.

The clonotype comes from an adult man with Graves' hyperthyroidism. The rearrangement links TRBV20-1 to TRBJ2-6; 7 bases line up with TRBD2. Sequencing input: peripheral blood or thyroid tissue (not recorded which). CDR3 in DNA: TGCAGTGCTAGGGGGAGGGGAACCTCTGGGGCCAACGTCCTGACTTTC. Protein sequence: CSARGRGTSGANVLTF.